A selection of T cell receptor beta chains follows, all from one sample in a study of OX40 agonist ivuxolimab in advanced cancers. The method was immunoSEQ multiplex PCR; TCRdb's version includes in-frame clones alone and lacks a portion of them. The sample yields approximately 100,000 clones, around nine tenths seen once. Source: CD4+ or CD8+ T cells sorted from blood, taken in a trial of the OX40 agonist ivuxolimab. The receptors here all came from an adult with an advanced solid tumor such as melanoma, head and neck, liver or kidney cancer. The CDR3 runs from the conserved cysteine through the conserved F or W. D genes are given only for firm matches. Only some rows state a clone size, as once, few, many or a class for expanded clones.

clone size: .; V gene: TRBV4-2; J gene: TRBJ2-7; D gene: .; CDR3 DNA: TGTGCCAGCAGCCAAGATTTAGGTCAGACAACCTACGAGCAGTACTTC; CDR3 protein: CASSQDLGQTTYEQYF
clone size: .; V gene: TRBV4-3; J gene: TRBJ2-2; D gene: TRBD1; CDR3 DNA: TGCGCCAGCAGCCAAGATGAGGTGGACAGGGTCACCGGGGAGCTGTTTTTT; CDR3 protein: CASSQDEVDRVTGELFF
clone size: .; V gene: TRBV29-1; J gene: TRBJ2-3; D gene: TRBD1; CDR3 DNA: TGCAGCGTTGGGGGACAGGAGGCAGATACGCAGTATTTT; CDR3 protein: CSVGGQEADTQYF
clone size: .; V gene: TRBV9; J gene: TRBJ1-4; D gene: TRBD1; CDR3 DNA: TGTGCCAGCAGCGCCCAGGGGGGCCAGGGAGAAAAACTGTTTTTT; CDR3 protein: CASSAQGGQGEKLFF
clone size: .; V gene: TRBV7-2; J gene: TRBJ1-2; D gene: .; CDR3 DNA: TGTGCCAGCAGCTTAAACCGGCAGAGCTATGGCTACACCTTC; CDR3 protein: CASSLNRQSYGYTF
clone size: .; V gene: TRBV10-3; J gene: TRBJ2-7; D gene: .; CDR3 DNA: TGTGCCAGCAGTCCCAGACCTTACTACGAGCAGTACTTC; CDR3 protein: CASSPRPYYEQYF
clone size: .; V gene: TRBV4-2; J gene: TRBJ1-4; D gene: .; CDR3 DNA: TGTGCCAGCAGCCAAGATCCAACAGGGTCACATGAAAAACTGTTTTTT; CDR3 protein: CASSQDPTGSHEKLFF
clone size: .; V gene: TRBV5-6; J gene: TRBJ2-7; D gene: .; CDR3 DNA: TGTGCCAGCAGCTTGGGGCTAGGCGGAGCCGAGCAGTACTTC; CDR3 protein: CASSLGLGGAEQYF
clone size: .; V gene: TRBV2; J gene: TRBJ2-3; D gene: TRBD2; CDR3 DNA: TGTGCCAGCAGTCTGAGCGGGGGGGTAAGAGATACGCAGTATTTT; CDR3 protein: CASSLSGGVRDTQYF
clone size: .; V gene: TRBV4-3; J gene: TRBJ1-2; D gene: TRBD1; CDR3 DNA: TGCGCCAGCAGCCAAGAAAGACAGGGCTATGGCTACACCTTC; CDR3 protein: CASSQERQGYGYTF
clone size: .; V gene: TRBV25-1; J gene: TRBJ1-3; D gene: .; CDR3 DNA: TGTGCCAGCAGTGAAACAGGGTCCTCTGGAAACACCATATATTTT; CDR3 protein: CASSETGSSGNTIYF
clone size: few; V gene: TRBV9; J gene: TRBJ2-2; D gene: .; CDR3 DNA: TGTGCCAGCAGCGTAGCTCCACCGGGGCGGTCGAACACCGGGGAGCTGTTTTTT; CDR3 protein: CASSVAPPGRSNTGELFF
clone size: .; V gene: TRBV10-3; J gene: TRBJ2-3; D gene: .; CDR3 DNA: TGTGCCATCAGTGAGTCGGTGTCCGGGTTCACAGATACGCAGTATTTT; CDR3 protein: CAISESVSGFTDTQYF
clone size: .; V gene: TRBV28; J gene: TRBJ2-4; D gene: TRBD2; CDR3 DNA: TGTGCCAGCAGCCCCTCCCTACTAGCGGGGGGTCCCGTTAGTGGCATTCAGTACTTC; CDR3 protein: CASSPSLLAGGPVSGIQYF
clone size: once; V gene: TRBV18; J gene: TRBJ1-4; D gene: .; CDR3 DNA: TGTGCCAGCTCACCCGGACAGCAAAATGAAAAACTGTTTTTT; CDR3 protein: CASSPGQQNEKLFF
clone size: .; V gene: TRBV7-2; J gene: TRBJ1-1; D gene: .; CDR3 DNA: TGTGCCAGCAGCTTGTTTCACGTGAATAAAAACACTGAAGCTTTCTTT; CDR3 protein: CASSLFHVNKNTEAFF
clone size: .; V gene: TRBV28; J gene: TRBJ2-1; D gene: .; CDR3 DNA: TGTGCGTCTGGGGAATCGAATGAGCAGTTCTTC; CDR3 protein: CASGESNEQFF
clone size: .; V gene: TRBV6-1; J gene: TRBJ2-3; D gene: TRBD2; CDR3 DNA: TGTGCCAGCAGTGAAAGGAGCGGGGGGGCACCAGATACGCAGTATTTT; CDR3 protein: CASSERSGGAPDTQYF
clone size: .; V gene: TRBV19; J gene: TRBJ1-6; D gene: .; CDR3 DNA: TGTGCCAGTAGTACCCGGGACAACCGTTATAATTCACCCCTCCACTTT; CDR3 protein: CASSTRDNRYNSPLHF
clone size: .; V gene: TRBV9; J gene: TRBJ2-3; D gene: .; CDR3 DNA: TGTGCCAGCAGCCCCCGTCTTGGTTCCACAGATACGCAGTATTTT; CDR3 protein: CASSPRLGSTDTQYF
clone size: once; V gene: TRBV19; J gene: TRBJ1-5; D gene: .; CDR3 DNA: TGTGCCAGTAGTATAGAGTCGGACGGGAATCAGCCCCAGCATTTT; CDR3 protein: CASSIESDGNQPQHF
clone size: .; V gene: TRBV19; J gene: TRBJ1-4; D gene: .; CDR3 DNA: TGTGCCAGTCAGGGGTTTAATGAAAAACTGTTTTTT; CDR3 protein: CASQGFNEKLFF
clone size: .; V gene: TRBV29-1; J gene: TRBJ2-3; D gene: .; CDR3 DNA: TGCAGCGTTGCGACCGGCACAGATACGCAGTATTTT; CDR3 protein: CSVATGTDTQYF
clone size: .; V gene: TRBV7-2; J gene: TRBJ1-2; D gene: .; CDR3 DNA: TGTGCCAGCGATAACAGTCAGAACTATGGCTACACCTTC; CDR3 protein: CASDNSQNYGYTF
clone size: .; V gene: TRBV18; J gene: TRBJ1-4; D gene: .; CDR3 DNA: TGTGCCAGCTCACCACCGGACCCAACAAAAGGAAAACTGTTTTTT; CDR3 protein: CASSPPDPTKGKLFF
clone size: .; V gene: TRBV5-1; J gene: TRBJ2-5; D gene: TRBD2; CDR3 DNA: TGCGCCAGCAGCCCGAGCGGGGGGGCCGGTGAGACCCAGTACTTC; CDR3 protein: CASSPSGGAGETQYF
clone size: .; V gene: TRBV10-1; J gene: TRBJ1-3; D gene: .; CDR3 DNA: TGCGCCAGCAGCCAAGGAGATGGAAACACCATATATTTT; CDR3 protein: CASSQGDGNTIYF
clone size: .; V gene: TRBV9; J gene: TRBJ1-6; D gene: .; CDR3 DNA: TGTGCCAGCAGCGTAGGCGGGTCACCCCTCCACTTT; CDR3 protein: CASSVGGSPLHF
clone size: .; V gene: TRBV7-8; J gene: TRBJ2-5; D gene: .; CDR3 DNA: TGTGCCAGCAGCCCCCCCTGGACGGTCGCCCAGTACTTC; CDR3 protein: CASSPPWTVAQYF
clone size: .; V gene: TRBV11-2; J gene: TRBJ2-3; D gene: .; CDR3 DNA: .; CDR3 protein: CASSLATGGVSLYF
clone size: once; V gene: TRBV27; J gene: TRBJ2-1; D gene: .; CDR3 DNA: TGTGCCAGCAGTTCGTTGGGGGCTTCCTACAATGAGCAGTTCTTC; CDR3 protein: CASSSLGASYNEQFF
clone size: .; V gene: TRBV28; J gene: TRBJ2-1; D gene: TRBD2; CDR3 DNA: TGTGCCAGCAGACCCCCTGCTAGCGGGTCCTACAATGAGCAGTTCTTC; CDR3 protein: CASRPPASGSYNEQFF
clone size: .; V gene: TRBV6-5; J gene: TRBJ2-5; D gene: .; CDR3 DNA: TGTGCCAGCAGTTACGGGGATTCACAAGAGACCCAGTACTTC; CDR3 protein: CASSYGDSQETQYF
clone size: once; V gene: TRBV6-1; J gene: TRBJ2-3; D gene: TRBD2; CDR3 DNA: TGTGCCAGCAGGAAACTAGCGGGGGGCACAGATACGCAGTATTTT; CDR3 protein: CASRKLAGGTDTQYF
clone size: .; V gene: TRBV7-9; J gene: TRBJ1-4; D gene: .; CDR3 DNA: TGTGCCGTCCGGGACACTAATGAAAAACTGTTTTTT; CDR3 protein: CAVRDTNEKLFF
clone size: .; V gene: TRBV2; J gene: TRBJ2-2; D gene: TRBD1; CDR3 DNA: TGTGCCAGCACTGCGACAGGGGTCACCGGGGAGCTGTTTTTT; CDR3 protein: CASTATGVTGELFF
clone size: .; V gene: TRBV6-5; J gene: TRBJ1-2; D gene: TRBD1; CDR3 DNA: TGTGCCAGCAGTCAGACAGGGGACTATGGCTACACCTTC; CDR3 protein: CASSQTGDYGYTF
clone size: .; V gene: TRBV9; J gene: TRBJ2-7; D gene: .; CDR3 DNA: TGTGCCAGCAGCGCCGGGGGGCTTGGGTCCTACGAGCAGTACTTC; CDR3 protein: CASSAGGLGSYEQYF
clone size: .; V gene: TRBV21-1; J gene: TRBJ2-1; D gene: .; CDR3 DNA: TGTGCCAGCGGGAACACGGGGGGCTCCGGTTCGGGTCGAGAGCAGTTCTTC; CDR3 protein: CASGNTGGSGSGREQFF
clone size: few; V gene: TRBV10-1; J gene: TRBJ1-6; D gene: .; CDR3 DNA: TGCGCCAGCAGTGAGACCCCGAACAATTCACCCCTCCACTTT; CDR3 protein: CASSETPNNSPLHF